The 21 T cell receptor beta chains below all came from one sample that was sequenced in a study of T cell responses to AZD1222 COVID-19 vaccine (dated by TCRdb to 2020 to 2022). Receptors were amplified or captured by the immunoSEQ multiplex PCR assay. In its TCRdb copy, this immuneACCESS table keeps in-frame sequences only and misses some clones. Where compared with another copy, unresolved V genes explain less than half of these, and the others have no known cause. The sample profile shows around 150,000 clones; around 90% of them were found once. Jointly, the top ten make up less than 6.5% of the sample. The sample's time point label, in plain terms: about 28 days (+/-7) after the second vaccine dose. Material: peripheral blood, obtained 28 days after the second AZD1222 dose. These receptor sequences come from an adult who received the AZD1222 COVID-19 vaccine.

J is TRBJ2-2 and V is TRBV3-1 (or the pseudogene TRBV3-2); D is unclear. Trimming stripped 7 bases from V and 6 bases from J, with 15 bases between. Germline V gene data show CDR1 as LGHDT and CDR2 as YNNKEL (reference sequence). This CDR3 is 14 amino acids long. CDR3 coding DNA: TGTGCCAGCACCCTGACCCTACCTGCCGGGGAGCTGTTTTTT. This gives the protein CASTLTLPAGELFF.

This rearrangement joins TRBV7-2 to TRBJ2-3; 8 positions match TRBD1. CDR1 and CDR2 (germline): SGHTA, FQGNSA. The J segment lost 3 bases and the V segment lost 5 bases, leaving 4 bases of the junction unmatched. The CDR3 has 14 amino acids. CDR3 amino acids: CASSLGTGTDTQYF. In DNA form, the CDR3 reads TGTGCCAGCAGCCTCGGGACAGGTACAGATACGCAGTATTTT.

The V gene is TRBV7-6, the J gene TRBJ2-5, with 9 bases lining up with TRBD1. V gave up 5 bases and J gave up 1 base; unmatched junction bases: 8. This CDR3 comprises 16 residues. CDR1 and CDR2 (germline): SGHVS, FNYEAQ. The CDR3 loop is CASSPTGGLSQETQYF. CDR3 nucleotide sequence: TGTGCCAGCAGCCCGACAGGGGGGTTATCCCAAGAGACCCAGTACTTC.

The chain links TRBV5-4 to TRBJ1-6; TRBD1 matches 7 bases. Losses at the gene ends were 5 bases for V and 7 bases for J; bases not matched to a gene: 6. Per the germline V gene, CDR1 is SGHNT and CDR2 is YYREEE (reference sequence). This CDR3 has 14 amino acids. The CDR3 DNA sequence: TGTGCCAGCAGGGGGACAGCGACGAATTCACCCCTCCACTTT. Translating it yields CASRGTATNSPLHF.

In its sample, this clone was seen once. This chain uses TRBV24-1 with TRBJ2-1; 12 nucleotides line up with TRBD2. The CDR3 sequence is 19 residues long. Germline loops: CDR1 KGHDR, CDR2 SFDVKD. After removal of 4 bases from V and 0 bases from J, the junction contained 9 bases not matched to a gene. In nucleotides, the CDR3 is TGTGCCACCAGTGACCGAACTAGCGGGGGGTCGAGCTCCTACAATGAGCAGTTCTTC. It specifies CATSDRTSGGSSSYNEQFF.

The rearrangement uses TRBV7-2 and TRBJ2-4; D possibly corresponds to TRBD1 (5 bases). This CDR3 spans 17 amino acids. Trimming took 5 bases from V and 7 from J, leaving 24 bases between them. Germline CDR1 and CDR2: SGHTA and FQGNSA. For the CDR3, the DNA is TGTGCCAGCAGCCCATTAGGGTCCGTGGGCTCAGGGAACATTCAGTACTTC. Translating gives CASSPLGSVGSGNIQYF. Drawing the rest from reference TRBV7-2 and TRBJ2-4, the complete variable domain is GAGVSQSPSNKVTEKGKDVELRCDPISGHTALYWYRQSLGQGLEFLIYFQGNSAPDKSGLPSDRFSAERTGGSVSTLTIQRTQQEDSAVYLCASSPLGSVGSGNIQYFGAGTRLSVL.

The V and J genes are TRBV19 and TRBJ1-5, with 7 bases fitting TRBD1. The CDR3 sequence is 14 residues long. V lost 6 bases to trimming and J lost 0 bases; unmatched junction nucleotides: 2. The germline CDR1 and CDR2 sequences are LNHDA and SQIVND (reference sequence). The CDR3 DNA sequence: TGTGCCAGTAGCGGACAGGTTAGCAATCAGCCCCAGCATTTT. Residues: CASSGQVSNQPQHF.

The V gene is TRBV2, the J gene TRBJ1-5; 8 bases map to TRBD1. CDR3 length: 15 amino acids. V lost 3 bases and J lost 6; bases outside the gene matches: 7. Germline V lookup: CDR1 SNHLY, CDR2 FYNNEI. This CDR3 reads CASSDLRTGSQPQHF. Written as DNA, the CDR3 is TGTGCCAGCAGTGATCTTCGGACAGGGAGTCAGCCCCAGCATTTT. The whole variable domain, remainder taken from reference TRBV2 and TRBJ1-5, is EPEVTQTPSHQVTQMGQEVILRCVPISNHLYFYWYRQILGQKVEFLVSFYNNEISEKSEIFDDQFSVERPDGSNFTLKIRSTKLEDSAMYFCASSDLRTGSQPQHFGDGTRLSIL.

This clone was observed a handful of times. The chain recombines TRBV9 with TRBJ2-1, with D tentatively TRBD2 (5 bases). Germline lookup yields CDR1 SGDLS and CDR2 YYNGEE. V was pared by 1 base and J by 7 bases, with 21 bases between. The CDR3 spans 17 residues. CDR3: CASSVRQHGAGDNEQFF. In nucleotides, the CDR3 is TGTGCCAGCAGCGTAAGGCAGCACGGAGCCGGGGATAATGAGCAGTTCTTC.

The genes are TRBV5-5 and TRBJ2-1, with no clear D. Germline CDR1 and CDR2: SGHKS and YYEKEE (reference sequence). The V end lost 4 bases, the J end lost 6 bases, and 17 bases lay between the germline ends. The CDR3 contains 15 residues. For the CDR3, the DNA is TGTGCCAGCAGCACTGTAACTATCCCCGGCAATGAGCAGTTCTTC. It translates to CASSTVTIPGNEQFF. Filled out from reference TRBV5-5 and TRBJ2-1, the complete variable domain reads DAGVTQSPTHLIKTRGQQVTLRCSPISGHKSVSWYQQVLGQGPQFIFQYYEKEERGRGNFPDRFSARQFPNYSSELNVNALLLGDSALYLCASSTVTIPGNEQFFGPGTRLTVL.

This chain joins TRBV30 and TRBJ2-6; D gene ambiguous. CDR3 length: 16 residues. Deletions cut 2 bases from V and 0 bases from J, with 11 bases between. CDR1 and CDR2 from the germline V gene are GTSNPN and SVGIG (reference sequence). CDR3 DNA: TGTGCCTGGAGTCTCGGACGGCCCTCTGGGGCCAACGTCCTGACTTTC. Translating gives CAWSLGRPSGANVLTF.

V gene TRBV29-1 combines with J gene TRBJ1-5, with 7 bases fitting TRBD1. After removal of 6 bases from V and 4 bases from J, the junction contained 12 bases not matched to a gene. Germline lookup yields CDR1 SQVTM and CDR2 ANQGSEA. The CDR3 extends over 15 amino acids. CDR3: CSVAYDRATNQPQHF. The CDR3 DNA is TGCAGCGTCGCCTATGACAGGGCAACAAATCAGCCCCAGCATTTT.

The V and J genes are TRBV7-2 and TRBJ2-7; possible D gene TRBD2, 6 bases. Germline V lookup: CDR1 SGHTA, CDR2 FQGNSA. CDR3 length equals 15 residues. Trimming cost V 1 base and J 4 bases, with 14 bases left between them. The CDR3 DNA sequence: TGTGCCAGCAGCTTAGTGAAACTAGCAGGGTACGAGCAGTACTTC. This encodes CASSLVKLAGYEQYF.

The rearrangement joins TRBV5-6 to TRBJ1-5, with TRBD1 matching over 11 bases. V dropped 3 bases and J dropped 4; count of bases not matched to a gene: 3. Germline V lookup: CDR1 SGHDT, CDR2 YYEEEE. This CDR3 contains 15 residues. The CDR3 reads CASSYGQGANQPQHF. The CDR3 DNA sequence: TGTGCCAGCAGCTATGGACAGGGGGCTAATCAGCCCCAGCATTTT.

This chain links TRBV19 with TRBJ1-5; 8 nucleotides align to TRBD1. This CDR3 region has 16 residues. Trimming at V came to 2 bases and at J to 0 bases, leaving 3 bases not matched to a gene. Germline V CDR1 and CDR2: LNHDA, SQIVND (reference sequence). The CDR3, as DNA: TGTGCCAGTAGTATATGGGGACAGGCTAGCAATCAGCCCCAGCATTTT. This gives the protein CASSIWGQASNQPQHF. Full variable domain (missing parts from reference TRBV19 and TRBJ1-5): DGGITQSPKYLFRKEGQNVTLSCEQNLNHDAMYWYRQDPGQGLRLIYYSQIVNDFQKGDIAEGYSVSREKKESFPLTVTSAQKNPTAFYLCASSIWGQASNQPQHFGDGTRLSIL.

This rearrangement joins TRBV2 to TRBJ2-2; D remains unclear. The CDR3 extends over 12 amino acids. CDR1 and CDR2 from the germline V gene are SNHLY and FYNNEI. Trimming cost V 6 bases and J 5 bases, with 7 bases left between them. CDR3 sequence reads: CASRMGTGELFF. CDR3 coding DNA: TGTGCCAGCAGGATGGGAACCGGGGAGCTGTTTTTT. The variable domain in full, with the rest retrieved from reference TRBV2 and TRBJ2-2, is EPEVTQTPSHQVTQMGQEVILRCVPISNHLYFYWYRQILGQKVEFLVSFYNNEISEKSEIFDDQFSVERPDGSNFTLKIRSTKLEDSAMYFCASRMGTGELFFGEGSRLTVL.

CDR3 sequence (DNA): TGCGCCAGCAGCCAAGAGGGCGTGAGCTCCTACAATGAGCAGTTCTTC. As protein: CASSQEGVSSYNEQFF. This chain connects TRBV4-3 to TRBJ2-1; D gene unclear. The CDR3 extends over 16 amino acids. Trimming took 0 bases from V and 0 from J, leaving 9 bases between them. Germline CDR1 reads LGHNA; CDR2 reads YSLEER.

J is TRBJ2-7 and V is TRBV7-8, with D uncertain. CDR3 length: 15 amino acids. CDR1 SGHVS and CDR2 FQNEAQ come from the germline V gene. The germline V and J ends were trimmed by 5 bases and 3 bases, with 17 bases remaining between them. CDR3 in DNA: TGTGCCAGCAGCGAAAGTAGAGGACGGAACTACGAGCAGTACTTC. The encoded protein is CASSESRGRNYEQYF.

The rearrangement uses TRBV19 and TRBJ1-4; D is unresolved. The CDR3 loop spans 16 amino acids. CDR1 and CDR2 from the germline V gene are LNHDA and SQIVND (reference sequence). Trimming cost V 5 bases and J 2 bases, with 15 bases left between them. This chain's CDR3 is CASSSPSGSTNEKLFF. CDR3 coding DNA: TGTGCCAGTAGTTCCCCGTCGGGGTCCACTAATGAAAAACTGTTTTTT. Full variable domain (outside the CDR3, taken from reference TRBV19 and TRBJ1-4): DGGITQSPKYLFRKEGQNVTLSCEQNLNHDAMYWYRQDPGQGLRLIYYSQIVNDFQKGDIAEGYSVSREKKESFPLTVTSAQKNPTAFYLCASSSPSGSTNEKLFFGSGTQLSVL.

The chain couples TRBV4-1 to TRBJ1-1; weak D call: TRBD1 (6 bases). The CDR3 totals 14 residues. The germline V gene has CDR1 MGHRA and CDR2 YSYEKL. The V end lost 7 bases, the J end lost 1 base, and 13 bases lay between the germline ends. The CDR3 region is CASNRPGANTEAFF. The CDR3 DNA follows: TGCGCCAGCAATCGTCCAGGGGCGAACACTGAAGCTTTCTTT.

The V gene is TRBV6-2 or TRBV6-3, the J gene TRBJ2-1, with D perhaps given as TRBD1 or TRBD2 (5 bases each). The CDR3 has 17 amino acids. The germline V gene has CDR1 MNHEY and CDR2 SVGEGT. V was clipped by 5 bases and J by 15 bases, with 32 bases between them. CDR3 coding DNA: TGTGCCAGCAGTATACCGAACGGGGCGGCCGGAGCCGATTCTAGGTTCTTC. Translating it yields CASSIPNGAAGADSRFF.